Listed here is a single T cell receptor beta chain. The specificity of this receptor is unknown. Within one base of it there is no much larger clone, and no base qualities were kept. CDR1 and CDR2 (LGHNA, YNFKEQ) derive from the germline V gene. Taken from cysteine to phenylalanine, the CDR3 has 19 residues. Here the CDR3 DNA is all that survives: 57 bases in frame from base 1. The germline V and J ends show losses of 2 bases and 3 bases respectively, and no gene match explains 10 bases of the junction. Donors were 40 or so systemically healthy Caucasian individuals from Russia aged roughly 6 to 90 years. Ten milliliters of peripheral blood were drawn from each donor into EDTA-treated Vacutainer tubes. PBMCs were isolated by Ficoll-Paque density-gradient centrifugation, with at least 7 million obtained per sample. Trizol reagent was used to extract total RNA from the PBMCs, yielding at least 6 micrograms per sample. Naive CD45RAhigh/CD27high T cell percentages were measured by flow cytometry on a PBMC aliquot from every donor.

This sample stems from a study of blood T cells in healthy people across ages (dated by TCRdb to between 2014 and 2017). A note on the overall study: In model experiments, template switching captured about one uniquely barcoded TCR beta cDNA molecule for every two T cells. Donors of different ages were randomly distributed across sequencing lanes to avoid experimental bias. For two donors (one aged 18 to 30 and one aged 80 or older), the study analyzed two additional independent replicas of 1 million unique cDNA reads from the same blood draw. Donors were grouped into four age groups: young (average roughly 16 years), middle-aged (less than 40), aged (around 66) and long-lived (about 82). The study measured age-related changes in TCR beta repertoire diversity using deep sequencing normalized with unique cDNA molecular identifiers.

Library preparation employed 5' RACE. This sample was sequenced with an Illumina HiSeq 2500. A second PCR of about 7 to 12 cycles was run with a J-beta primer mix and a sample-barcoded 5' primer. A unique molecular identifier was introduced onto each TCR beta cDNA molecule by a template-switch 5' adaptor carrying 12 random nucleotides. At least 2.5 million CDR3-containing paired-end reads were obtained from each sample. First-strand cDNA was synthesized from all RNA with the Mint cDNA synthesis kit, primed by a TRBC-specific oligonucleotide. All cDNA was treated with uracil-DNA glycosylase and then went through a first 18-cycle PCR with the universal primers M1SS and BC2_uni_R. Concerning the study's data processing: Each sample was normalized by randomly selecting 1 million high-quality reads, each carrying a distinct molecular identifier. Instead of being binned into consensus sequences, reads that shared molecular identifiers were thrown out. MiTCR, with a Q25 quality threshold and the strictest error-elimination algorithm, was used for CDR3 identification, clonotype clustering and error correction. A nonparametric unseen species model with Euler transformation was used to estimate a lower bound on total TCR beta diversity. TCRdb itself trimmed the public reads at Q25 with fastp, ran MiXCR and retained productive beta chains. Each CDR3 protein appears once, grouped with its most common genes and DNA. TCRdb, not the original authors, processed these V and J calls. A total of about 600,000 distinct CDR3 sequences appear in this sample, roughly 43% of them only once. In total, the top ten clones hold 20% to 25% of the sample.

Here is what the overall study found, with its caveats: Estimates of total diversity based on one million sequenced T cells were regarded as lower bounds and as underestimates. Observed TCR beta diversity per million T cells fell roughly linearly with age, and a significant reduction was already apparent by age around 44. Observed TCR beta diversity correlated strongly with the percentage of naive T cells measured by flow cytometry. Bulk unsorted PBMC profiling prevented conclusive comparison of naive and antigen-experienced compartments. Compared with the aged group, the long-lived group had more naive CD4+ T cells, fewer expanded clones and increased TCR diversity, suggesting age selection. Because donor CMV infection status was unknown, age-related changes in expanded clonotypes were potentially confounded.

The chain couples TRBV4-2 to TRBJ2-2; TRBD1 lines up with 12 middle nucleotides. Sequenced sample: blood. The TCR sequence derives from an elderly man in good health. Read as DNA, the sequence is TGTGCCAGCAGCCAAACCGGGACAGGGGGCCTAAAGGACACCGGGGAGCTGTTTTTT. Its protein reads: CASSQTGTGGLKDTGELFF.